This T cell receptor beta chain was captured by sequencing in a study of blood T cell repertoires in COVID-19 (dated by TCRdb to the early 2020s). With regard to the full study: Samples from collaborators originated in the United States, Italy and Spain and spanned both the acute and convalescent phases of COVID-19. The prospective study material was composed of cDNA or gDNA derived from T cells, B-cell-depleted T cells, or PBMCs. Subjects who had been exposed to COVID-19, were actively infected with it, or had recovered from it provided the deeply sampled blood TCRbeta repertoires that made up the dataset. The repertoires were made available in a free public database intended to serve as a resource for research on the immune response to SARS-CoV-2. The samples were drawn from the first 160 participants of the ongoing ImmuneRACE study and from 950 to 1,500 subjects provided by 6 global collaborators. Nearly every sample came with metadata listing a de-identified subject ID, COVID-19 status, age in years and sex. Where available, HLA class I and class II types were taken from metadata supplied by the sample provider and were not determined by assay-based typing.

There are 12 amino acids in the CDR3, from cysteine to phenylalanine inclusive. Only the CDR3 region is kept as DNA, spanning 36 bases read in frame from base 1. CDR1 and CDR2 (GTSNPN, SVGIG) derive from the germline V gene (reference sequence). From V the trimming removes 5 bases and from J it removes 8 bases, while the gene matches leave 6 bases of the junction unaccounted for. What the work shows at the level of the full study, not this receptor alone: How much clinical and demographic metadata was included differed by source and by participant, and the metadata was provided uncurated.

Concerning this clone: Its target antigen remains unknown. Base-call qualities are not available, and no considerably larger clone is one nucleotide away.

The immunoSEQ Assay, a bias-controlled multiplex PCR, was used to amplify TCRbeta CDR3 regions from genomic DNA. The published analysis was carried out like this. Nucleated cell counts per sample were estimated from amplification of reference gene primers within the assay. Sequence reads were collapsed and filtered to measure the absolute abundance of every unique TCRbeta CDR3 rearrangement. Productive Simpson clonality was computed per sample as the square root of Simpson's diversity index over productive rearrangements. The clones in this table, taken by TCRdb from immuneACCESS, are in-frame only. Not every clone is retained; where verified, under half of the shortfall comes from an unresolved V gene, and the cause of the rest is unknown. V, J and clone size were drawn from that table, and D and trimming were deduced from the DNA. Within this sample are around 500,000 clones, with 70% to 90% of them counted one time only. Roughly 3.2% of the sample comes from the top ten.

Collaborating institutions collected whole blood in K2EDTA tubes following their own protocols. For TCRbeta analysis, collaborators shipped samples as frozen whole blood, isolated PBMCs, or DNA extracted from either of those sample types. What was sequenced was peripheral blood. The receptor was derived from a human donor in a cohort sampled during active COVID-19. This receptor chain uses TRBV30 and TRBJ1-2, with 9 bases matching TRBD1. The encoded CDR3 is CAWQGQGEGYTF. The sequence in DNA is TGTGCCTGGCAGGGACAGGGAGAAGGCTACACCTTC.